The 18 T cell receptor beta chains below all came from one sample that was sequenced in a study of regulatory T cells in long-lasting Graves disease. With iRepertoire HTBI primers and Arm-PCR of CDR3 regions, TCR beta libraries were built. TCRdb re-called the multiplex PCR reads through MiXCR, storing one row per CDR3 protein. The data show roughly 500,000 distinct CDR3 sequences, around 12% seen once. This sample's time point: newly diagnosed GD, antithyroid drugs for less than 3 months. PBMCs were the source of the RNA used for TCR sequencing. The data were also submitted as part of a second study, on T cells in Graves' hyperthyroidism and ophthalmopathy.

This sample comprised peripheral blood mononuclear cells (PBMCs), obtained at new diagnosis, from a patient treated with antithyroid drugs. All receptors come from a woman in her thirties with Graves disease.

This clonotype was detected ten times or more. This rearrangement joins TRBV5-5 to TRBJ1-6; D gene ambiguous. The CDR3 sequence is 14 residues long. V was cut by 4 bases and J by 8 bases, with 13 bases left in between. Germline V gene sequence: CDR1 SGHKS, CDR2 YYEKEE (reference sequence). This chain's CDR3 is CASSHGRRDSPLHF. The CDR3 DNA is TGTGCCAGCAGCCACGGAAGGAGGGATTCACCCCTCCACTTT.

In its sample, this clonotype was seen a few times. This likely stems from a read error, as it lies one base from a far larger clone. The chain employs TRBV6-9 and TRBJ2-5; TRBD1 is a possible D gene (6 bases). CDR3 length: 13 amino acids. Germline loops: CDR1 MNHGY, CDR2 SVAAGI. The CDR3 sequence: CASTGNSQETQHF. In DNA form, the CDR3 reads TGCGCCAGCACAGGGAACTCCCAGGAGACCCAGCACTTC.

Only a few counts were recorded for this clonotype. The chain recombines TRBV6-1 with TRBJ1-4; D possibly corresponds to TRBD1 (5 bases). The germline V and J ends were trimmed by 10 bases and 2 bases, with 14 bases remaining between them. Looked up from germline, CDR1 is MNHNS and CDR2 is SASEGT. This CDR3 has 14 residues. CDR3 coding DNA: TGTGCCATTCAGGGATTCGGGACTAATGAAAAACTGTTTTTT. Its translation is CAIQGFGTNEKLFF.

This clonotype was seen many times. The J gene is TRBJ2-7, the V gene TRBV28; D is undetermined. Trimming stripped 7 bases from V and 2 bases from J, with 12 bases between. The CDR3 covers 13 residues. Germline V gene sequence: CDR1 MDHEN, CDR2 SYDVKM. The CDR3 nucleotides read TGTGCCAGCACCCTATCAACGACCTACGAGCAGTACTTC. Translation: CASTLSTTYEQYF. Full variable domain (outside the CDR3, taken from reference TRBV28 and TRBJ2-7): DVKVTQSSRYLVKRTGEKVFLECVQDMDHENMFWYRQDPGLGLRLIYFSYDVKMKEKGDIPEGYSVSREKKERFSLILESASTNQTSMYLCASTLSTTYEQYFGPGTRLTVT.

This clonotype was observed at least ten times. The rearrangement uses TRBV2 and TRBJ1-5, with TRBD1 as a possible D gene (5 bases). The CDR3 sequence is 15 residues long. CDR1 SNHLY and CDR2 FYNNEI come from the germline V gene. Trimming took 5 bases from V and 2 from J, leaving 13 bases between them. Written as DNA, the CDR3 is TGTGCCAGCAGTCTTGAGGGGCTTGGCAATCAGCCCCAGCATTTT. Encoded protein: CASSLEGLGNQPQHF.

This clonotype was picked up a small number of times. The CDR3 does not end in the conserved phenylalanine or tryptophan, so this is likely a read error. The chain employs TRBV4-2 and TRBJ2-5, with D tentatively TRBD1 (6 bases). V dropped 4 bases and J dropped 3 bases, with 15 bases sitting between them. The CDR3 contains 15 residues. Germline V CDR1 and CDR2: LGHNA, YNFKEQ. The CDR3 spells CASSPRQERKETQYI. The DNA for the CDR3 is TGTGCCAGCAGCCCACGACAGGAACGAAAAGAGACCCAGTACATC.

This clonotype was observed many times. This chain connects TRBV2 to TRBJ1-3, with unresolved D. Germline values: CDR1 SNHLY, CDR2 FYNNEI. The CDR3 length is 15 residues. Between the trimmed V and J ends, which lost 5 bases and 0 bases, there was a span of 11 bases. The CDR3 loop is CASSRTASSGNTIYF. The CDR3 DNA reads TGTGCCAGCAGTCGGACGGCGAGCTCTGGAAACACCATATATTTT.

This clonotype has more than one count but fewer than ten. The rearrangement joins TRBV6-2 or TRBV6-3 to TRBJ1-4; TRBD1 matches at 8 bases. Germline CDR1 MNHEY, CDR2 SVGEGT. This CDR3 has 14 residues. V was pared by 8 bases and J by 2 bases, with 4 bases of the junction left unmatched. CDR3 sequence reads: CASGWTGTNEKLFF. The CDR3 region has the DNA TGTGCCAGCGGATGGACAGGGACTAATGAAAAACTGTTTTTT.

This clonotype came up many times. V gene TRBV3-1 combines with J gene TRBJ2-7; 8 bases align to TRBD2. The J segment lost 5 bases and the V segment lost 4 bases, leaving 7 bases of the junction unmatched. CDR3 length: 14 residues. Germline lookup yields CDR1 LGHDT and CDR2 YNNKEL (reference sequence). The CDR3: CASSLGTRNDEQYF. The CDR3, as DNA: TGTGCCAGCAGCCTCGGGACTAGGAATGACGAGCAGTACTTC.

This clonotype was counted many times. The J gene is TRBJ1-1, the V gene TRBV18, with D possibly TRBD1 on 6 matching bases. The ends were cut back, 2 bases at V and 4 bases at J, with 8 bases in the middle. The CDR3 sequence is 13 residues long. The germline V gene encodes CDR1 KGHSH and CDR2 LQKENI. CDR3 sequence reads: CASSPTGFTEAFF. DNA for the CDR3: TGTGCCAGCTCACCAACAGGGTTCACTGAAGCTTTCTTT.

At least ten counts were recorded for this clonotype. The CDR3 DNA reads as TGTGCCAGCAGCTTAATGACAGGACCGCTGAACACTGAAGCTTTCTTT. This codes for CASSLMTGPLNTEAFF. J is TRBJ1-1 and V is TRBV7-2; D is possibly TRBD1 (6 bases). The CDR3 is 16 residues long. V was shortened by 2 bases and J by 0 bases, with 13 bases between the two germline ends. Germline CDR1 reads SGHTA; CDR2 reads FQGNSA.

This clonotype was found many times. The chain joins TRBV30 to TRBJ2-7; no clear D gene. The V end was cut by 0 bases, the J end by 5 bases, with 5 bases between. Germline V lookup: CDR1 GTSNPN, CDR2 SVGIG (reference sequence). The CDR3 loop spans 11 amino acids. CDR3 in DNA: TGTGCCTGGAGTGTACAAAACGAGCAGTACTTC. It codes for CAWSVQNEQYF.

This clonotype was seen repeatedly, ten times or more. The rearrangement joins TRBV7-2 to TRBJ2-2; 8 positions match TRBD2. The CDR3 contains 16 residues. Germline-derived CDR1 and CDR2 are SGHTA and FQGNSA. The J segment lost 4 bases and the V segment lost 5 bases, leaving 9 bases of the junction unmatched. CDR3 coding DNA: TGTGCCAGCAGCCCCAATAGCGGGAATCCCACCGGGGAGCTGTTTTTT. This codes for CASSPNSGNPTGELFF.

This clonotype was recorded many times. V gene TRBV27 combines with J gene TRBJ1-1; 9 bases line up with TRBD1. Per germline, CDR1 MNHEY and CDR2 SMNVEV (reference sequence). This CDR3 has 15 amino acids. V was clipped by 7 bases and J by 2 bases; unmatched bases: 8. The CDR3 DNA reads as TGTGCCAGCATGAGGGGGACAGGGCCAAACACTGAAGCTTTCTTT. Its protein product is CASMRGTGPNTEAFF.

This clonotype was found many times. The V gene is TRBV5-1, the J gene TRBJ1-5; D unresolved. V was cut by 0 bases and J by 5 bases, with 6 bases left in between. CDR1 is SGHRS, CDR2 YFSETQ, per germline. This CDR3 contains 13 residues. CDR3 sequence (DNA): TGCGCCAGCAGCTTGGAACCGGATCAGCCCCAGCATTTT. It is translated as CASSLEPDQPQHF.

The chain's CDR3 is CSATPGQGNSPLHF. CDR3 nucleotides: TGCAGTGCTACTCCGGGACAGGGGAATTCACCCCTCCACTTT. The chain joins TRBV20-1 to TRBJ1-6, with TRBD1 matching over 10 bases. CDR1 is DFQATT and CDR2 is SNEGSKA in the germline V gene (reference sequence). The CDR3 spans 14 residues. The ends lost 4 bases at V and 7 bases at J; junction bases unmatched: 4.

At least ten counts were recorded for this clonotype. The genes are TRBV30 and TRBJ1-5; D might be TRBD1 (6 bases). The germline V and J ends were trimmed by 0 bases and 7 bases, with 13 bases remaining between them. Germline CDR1 GTSNPN, CDR2 SVGIG (reference sequence). The CDR3 has 14 residues. The CDR3 sequence is CAWSVDGGRQPQHF. The CDR3 DNA is TGTGCCTGGAGTGTAGACGGGGGGCGGCAGCCCCAGCATTTT.

This clonotype came up many times. The rearrangement uses TRBV29-1 and TRBJ2-1; no clear D. The CDR3 is 11 amino acids. V lost 7 bases, J lost 7 bases, and 11 bases lay in between. CDR1 is SQVTM and CDR2 is ANQGSEA in the germline V gene. CDR3 in amino acids: CSEFTFNEQFF. The CDR3, as DNA: TGCAGCGAGTTCACCTTTAATGAGCAGTTCTTC.